This entry describes one T cell receptor (beta chain). Its specificity is not known. The sample is drawn from a study of T cell responses to AZD1222 COVID-19 vaccine. Study in general: Pooled samples include second doses given at about 4 or 12 weeks.

General observations from the study: Compared with day 0, the breadth and depth of the Spike-specific TCR repertoire rose significantly after two doses of AZD1222.

The germline V gene has CDR1 MNHEY and CDR2 SVGAGI. V was cut by 2 bases and J by 7 bases, with 11 bases left in between. The CDR3 loop spans 14 amino acids. Libraries were prepared by immunoSEQ multiplex PCR; TCRdb keeps only in-frame clonotypes and omits some of them. Among about 90,000 clones listed, over 80% were seen once. The V and J genes are TRBV6-5 and TRBJ2-2, with a weak D call TRBD1 (6 bases). The origin of this receptor is an adult in good health. Specimen: peripheral blood, collected on day 0 of AZD1222 vaccination. CDR3 residues: CASSYPTTGGELFF. For the CDR3, the DNA is TGTGCCAGCAGTTACCCTACGACAGGCGGGGAGCTGTTTTTT.